The sequence of this TCR beta chain was determined in a study of CD8 T cells in Susac syndrome. Whole-study context: Within the sequenced group of Susac syndrome patients, 5 or 6 showed active disease and fewer than 10 were in remission. At blood draw, Susac syndrome patients were therapy-naive, on corticosteroids, or on intravenous immunoglobulin alone. Regarding the study as a whole: Within Susac syndrome CD4+ T cell repertoires, clonal expansion was not evident.

The CDR3 sequence is 16 residues long. Germline V lookup: CDR1 SGHRS, CDR2 YFSETQ. Between the trimmed V and J ends, which lost 0 bases and 6 bases, there was a span of 16 bases. This clonotype was picked up one time. What it binds is unknown. RNA, at about 0.45 to 1 ug, was reverse transcribed with random hexamers. TCRdb called the immunoSEQ multiplex PCR reads again in MiXCR, with one record for every CDR3 protein. This sample yields 95,000 to 150,000 distinct CDR3 sequences, of which over 95% are seen a single time; roughly 0.14% belongs to the top ten. It was negative isolation that provided the CD8+ and CD4+ T cells, whereas TEMRA cells were enriched by FACS.

V usage is TRBV5-1 and J usage is TRBJ2-1; D is possibly TRBD1 or TRBD2 (5 bases each). This receptor was identified in a human donor with Susac syndrome. Sequenced input: CD4+ T cells from PBMCs. The CDR3 reads CASSLAGAAGPNEQFF. The CDR3 bases are TGCGCCAGCAGCTTGGCCGGGGCCGCCGGGCCCAATGAGCAGTTCTTC.